Listed below are T cell receptor beta chains from one sample, sequenced in a study of graft-versus-host responses after intestinal transplantation. Here immunoSEQ multiplex PCR was the method, and the copy in TCRdb shows in-frame clones only, minus some. The sample records some 16,000 clones, 82% being singletons. The input for sequencing was ileum tissue, taken 17 days after transplant. The receptors were sampled from a human patient who received an intestinal transplant, so some T cells may come from the graft donor. Each CDR3 is given with its conserved first and last residue. D genes are given only for firm matches. Expanded clones are given a class, and other clones once, few, many or no size at all.

TRBV7-3,.,12,TRBJ2-3,.,CASSSVTDTQYF,TGTGCCAGCAGCTCAGTCACAGATACGCAGTATTTT
TRBV4-3,few,16,TRBJ2-7,.,CASSQYSGVSNYEQYF,TGCGCCAGCAGCCAATACTCGGGCGTTAGTAATTACGAGCAGTACTTC
TRBV27,.,15,TRBJ1-1,.,CASSLDGGMNTEAFF,TGTGCCAGCAGTTTAGATGGGGGGATGAACACTGAAGCTTTCTTT
TRBV2,.,12,TRBJ2-4,TRBD2,CATGTSQNIQYF,TGTGCCACTGGGACTAGCCAAAACATTCAGTACTTC
TRBV19,.,16,TRBJ1-4,TRBD1,CASSIRDRGGSEKLFF,TGTGCCAGTAGTATTCGCGACAGGGGAGGAAGTGAAAAACTGTTTTTT
TRBV6-5,.,13,TRBJ1-2,.,CASSYRMNYGYTF,TGTGCCAGCAGTTACAGGATGAACTATGGCTACACCTTC
TRBV7-9,.,16,TRBJ2-5,TRBD2,CASSSTSGRGKETQYF,TGTGCCAGCAGCTCGACTAGCGGGAGAGGGAAAGAGACCCAGTACTTC
TRBV19,.,13,TRBJ1-1,.,CASMGGLNTEAFF,TGTGCCAGTATGGGGGGGCTGAACACTGAAGCTTTCTTT
TRBV7-9,.,16,TRBJ2-2,TRBD1,CASSPRTGPNTGELFF,TGTGCCAGCAGCCCCCGGACAGGGCCGAACACCGGGGAGCTGTTTTTT
TRBV7-9,.,16,TRBJ2-7,TRBD2,CASSPPTSGGPYEQYF,TGTGCCAGCAGCCCCCCGACTAGCGGGGGGCCCTACGAGCAGTACTTC
TRBV2,.,19,TRBJ2-7,TRBD1,CASSGVDRGVPKSVYEQYF,TGTGCCAGCAGTGGAGTTGACAGGGGAGTCCCGAAGAGCGTCTACGAGCAGTACTTC
TRBV7-2,.,15,TRBJ2-5,.,CASSSTGTMRETQYF,TGTGCCAGCAGCTCAACCGGGACAATGAGGGAGACCCAGTACTTC
TRBV28,.,13,TRBJ1-1,.,CASNLRENTEAFF,TGTGCCAGCAACCTTCGTGAGAACACTGAAGCTTTCTTT
TRBV18,.,16,TRBJ2-2,TRBD2,CASSPNIREGPGELFF,TGTGCCAGCTCACCAAACATCCGGGAGGGGCCCGGGGAGCTGTTTTTT
TRBV7-9,.,14,TRBJ2-7,TRBD1,CASSPGTGVYEQYF,TGTGCCAGCAGCCCCGGGACAGGGGTGTACGAGCAGTACTTC
TRBV21-1,.,14,TRBJ2-7,.,CASSKSGQCYEQYF,TGTGCCAGCAGCAAAAGCGGACAGTGCTACGAGCAGTACTTC
TRBV27,once,15,TRBJ2-5,TRBD2,CASSLSVLALSTQYF,TGTGCCAGCAGTTTATCGGTACTAGCGCTATCCACCCAGTACTTC
TRBV4-1,.,20,TRBJ2-1,TRBD2,CASSQDFPLGSGGSYNEQFF,TGCGCCAGCAGCCAAGATTTCCCACTTGGTAGCGGGGGGTCCTACAATGAGCAGTTCTTC
TRBV4-2,.,17,TRBJ2-1,.,CASSQDPPSKRGNEQFF,TGTGCCAGCAGCCAAGATCCCCCTAGCAAGAGGGGGAATGAGCAGTTCTTC
TRBV6-1,medium-sized,15,TRBJ1-1,.,CASSEAGGASTEAFF,TGTGCCAGCAGTGAAGCGGGAGGGGCCAGCACTGAAGCTTTCTTT
TRBV27,.,15,TRBJ1-1,.,CASSFTTGSPGEAFF,TGTGCCAGCAGTTTTACTACAGGGTCTCCTGGTGAAGCTTTCTTT
TRBV5-1,.,14,TRBJ2-1,.,CASSPLTQSHEQFF,TGCGCCAGCAGCCCCCTGACCCAGTCCCATGAGCAGTTCTTC
TRBV19,.,15,TRBJ1-1,TRBD1,CASTSLQGAGAEAFF,TGTGCCAGTACTTCCCTACAGGGGGCAGGCGCTGAAGCTTTCTTT
TRBV6-1,.,14,TRBJ1-5,.,CASSEWSGYQPQHF,TGTGCCAGCAGTGAGTGGAGTGGGTATCAGCCCCAGCATTTT
TRBV27,.,15,TRBJ2-1,.,CASSLLRTPGNEQFF,TGTGCCAGCAGTTTACTTCGGACCCCGGGCAATGAGCAGTTCTTC
TRBV4-1,.,17,TRBJ2-7,.,CASSHRIVGGLVNEQYF,TGCGCCAGCAGCCATCGGATAGTTGGCGGTTTAGTAAACGAGCAGTACTTC
TRBV2,.,17,TRBJ2-3,TRBD2,CASSSPGLAENTDTQYF,TGTGCCAGCAGCTCCCCCGGCCTAGCGGAGAACACAGATACGCAGTATTTT
TRBV27,.,17,TRBJ2-1,TRBD2,CASSLSSVAGVYNEQFF,TGTGCCAGCAGTTTATCGTCGGTAGCGGGAGTTTACAATGAGCAGTTCTTC
TRBV28,.,15,TRBJ2-7,TRBD2,CASSPEPGLEVEQYF,TGTGCCAGCAGTCCCGAGCCGGGACTAGAGGTCGAGCAGTACTTC
TRBV10-3,.,14,TRBJ2-7,.,CALSSGDRPYEQYF,TGTGCCTTATCTTCAGGCGACCGTCCCTACGAGCAGTACTTC
TRBV28,.,15,TRBJ2-7,.,CASSLMAGNFYEQYF,TGTGCCAGCAGTTTGATGGCGGGAAACTTCTACGAGCAGTACTTC
TRBV19,.,15,TRBJ1-5,TRBD1,CASTQQGAINQPQHF,TGTGCCAGTACCCAACAGGGGGCCATCAATCAGCCCCAGCATTTT
TRBV18,large,18,TRBJ2-6,.,CASSPDPGSLSGANVLTF,TGTGCCAGCTCACCCGACCCGGGGTCCCTCTCTGGGGCCAACGTCCTGACTTTC
TRBV7-9,.,14,TRBJ2-5,.,CASSPGLPQETQYF,TGTGCCAGCAGCCCGGGACTGCCCCAAGAGACCCAGTACTTC
TRBV5-1,.,16,TRBJ2-3,.,CASSSRERASTDTQYF,TGCGCCAGCAGCAGCCGGGAACGGGCCAGCACAGATACGCAGTATTTT
TRBV6-5,.,12,TRBJ1-2,.,CASSARWGGYTF,TGTGCCAGCAGTGCCCGTTGGGGTGGCTACACCTTC
TRBV27,.,15,TRBJ2-2,TRBD1,CASSLGQGYTGELFF,TGTGCCAGCAGTCTGGGACAGGGCTACACCGGGGAGCTGTTTTTT